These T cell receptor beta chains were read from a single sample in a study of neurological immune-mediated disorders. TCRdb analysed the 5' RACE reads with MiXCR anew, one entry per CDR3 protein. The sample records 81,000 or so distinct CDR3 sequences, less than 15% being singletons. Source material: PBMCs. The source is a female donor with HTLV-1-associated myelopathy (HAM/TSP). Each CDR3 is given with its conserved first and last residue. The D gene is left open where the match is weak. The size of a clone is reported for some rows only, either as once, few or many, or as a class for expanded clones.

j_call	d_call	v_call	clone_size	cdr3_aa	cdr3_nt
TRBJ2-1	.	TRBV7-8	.	CASSVSGGYNEQFF	TGTGCCAGCAGCGTTAGTGGGGGGTACAATGAGCAGTTCTTC
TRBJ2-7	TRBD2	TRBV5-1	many	CASKRGQLAEFYEQYF	TGCGCCAGTAAGCGGGGTCAACTAGCGGAGTTCTACGAGCAGTACTTC
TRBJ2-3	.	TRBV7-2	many	CASSAWGRTDTQYF	TGTGCCAGCAGCGCCTGGGGTCGCACAGATACGCAGTATTTT
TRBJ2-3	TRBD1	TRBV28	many	CASSFSGTGHTDTQYF	TGTGCCAGCAGTTTCTCCGGGACAGGGCACACAGATACGCAGTATTTT
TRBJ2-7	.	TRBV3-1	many	CASSLRTSEQYF	TGTGCCAGCAGCCTACGAACTAGCGAGCAGTACTTC
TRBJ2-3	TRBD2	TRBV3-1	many	CASSQVGTRGTDTQYF	TGTGCCAGCAGCCAAGTTGGGACTAGAGGCACAGATACGCAGTATTTT
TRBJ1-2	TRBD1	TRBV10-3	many	CATGQGGMYGYTF	TGTGCCACGGGACAGGGCGGGATGTACGGCTACACCTTC
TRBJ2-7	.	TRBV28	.	CASRTPGASYEQYF	TGTGCCAGCAGAACTCCAGGGGCCTCCTACGAGCAGTACTTC
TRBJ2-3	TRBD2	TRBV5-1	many	CASSLLAGDRTDTQYF	TGCGCCAGCAGCTTACTAGCGGGGGACCGCACAGATACGCAGTATTTT
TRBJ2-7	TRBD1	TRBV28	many	CASSFRGTTYEQYF	TGTGCCAGCAGTTTCAGGGGGACAACCTACGAGCAGTACTTC
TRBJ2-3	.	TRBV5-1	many	CASSFTSPPNTDTQYF	TGCGCCAGCAGCTTTACTAGCCCTCCCAACACAGATACGCAGTATTTT
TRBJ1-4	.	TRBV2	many	CASSRDRWNEKLFF	TGTGCCAGCAGTCGAGACAGGTGGAATGAAAAACTGTTTTTT
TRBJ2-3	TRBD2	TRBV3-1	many	CASSRLAGDGTDTQYF	TGTGCCAGCAGCCGCCTAGCGGGGGACGGCACAGATACGCAGTATTTT
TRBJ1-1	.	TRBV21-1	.	CASIIRTQGSGEAFF	TGTGCCAGTATCATCCGGACACAAGGCTCCGGTGAAGCTTTCTTT
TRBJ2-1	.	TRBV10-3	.	CAISGNEQFF	TGTGCCATCAGTGGCAATGAGCAGTTCTTC
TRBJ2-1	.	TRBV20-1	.	CSAEKGGGRNEQFF	TGCAGTGCCGAGAAGGGAGGGGGCCGGAATGAGCAGTTCTTC
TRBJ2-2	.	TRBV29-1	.	CSVSGNTGELFF	TGCAGCGTTAGCGGGAACACCGGGGAGCTGTTTTTT
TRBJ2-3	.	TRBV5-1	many	CASSLGGGSFTDTQYF	TGCGCCAGCAGCTTGGGTGGGGGCTCCTTCACAGATACGCAGTATTTT
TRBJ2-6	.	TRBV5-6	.	CASSSIGRISGANVLTF	TGTGCCAGCAGTTCAATCGGACGTATCTCTGGGGCCAACGTCCTGACTTTC
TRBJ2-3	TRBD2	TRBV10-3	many	CAITRVEAAGVTQYF	TGTGCCATCACCAGAGTGGAGGCCGCGGGGGTTACGCAGTATTTT
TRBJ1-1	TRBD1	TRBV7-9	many	CASSSAGQAGTEAFF	TGTGCCAGCAGCTCCGCCGGACAGGCTGGGACTGAAGCTTTCTTT
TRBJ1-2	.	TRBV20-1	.	CSASDSLLDPNYGYTF	TGCAGTGCTAGTGACAGCTTGCTTGACCCTAACTATGGCTACACCTTC
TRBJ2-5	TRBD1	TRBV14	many	CASSPGDRAGETQYF	TGTGCCAGCAGCCCCGGGGACAGAGCCGGAGAGACCCAGTACTTC
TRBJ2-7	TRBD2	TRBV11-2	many	CASSSGLALYEQYF	TGTGCCAGCAGCTCGGGACTAGCGCTTTACGAGCAGTACTTC
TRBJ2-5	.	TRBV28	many	CASSLPRVETQYF	TGTGCCAGCAGTTTGCCGAGGGTAGAGACCCAGTACTTC
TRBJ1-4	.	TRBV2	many	CASSESDGLKLFF	TGTGCCAGCAGTGAATCCGACGGCCTAAAACTGTTTTTT
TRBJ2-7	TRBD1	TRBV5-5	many	CASSFTGAVYEQYF	TGTGCCAGCAGTTTTACAGGGGCGGTTTACGAGCAGTACTTC
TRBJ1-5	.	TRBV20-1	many	CSARDPGGGGSNQPQHF	TGCAGTGCTAGAGATCCCGGGGGGGGAGGTAGCAATCAGCCCCAGCATTTT
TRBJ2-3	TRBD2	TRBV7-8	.	CASSLGLAGGFGTDTQYF	TGTGCCAGCAGCTTAGGACTAGCGGGGGGTTTTGGCACAGATACGCAGTATTTT
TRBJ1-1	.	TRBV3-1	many	CASSHGGRTEAFF	TGTGCCAGCAGCCATGGGGGGCGGACTGAAGCTTTCTTT
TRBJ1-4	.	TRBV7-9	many	CASSPSSEKLFF	TGTGCCAGCAGCCCCTCGTCTGAAAAACTGTTTTTT
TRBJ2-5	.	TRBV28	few	CASSLGTGVETQYF	TGTGCCAGCAGTTTAGGGACGGGCGTGGAGACCCAGTACTTC
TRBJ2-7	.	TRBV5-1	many	CASSLAQGGEQYF	TGCGCCAGCAGCTTGGCCCAGGGCGGCGAGCAGTACTTC
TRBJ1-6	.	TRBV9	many	CASSVSPQSGTPSGSSPLHF	TGTGCCAGCAGCGTTTCACCACAATCCGGGACTCCGTCTGGGAGTTCACCCCTCCACTTT
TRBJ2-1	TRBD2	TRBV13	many	CASSRTSDEQFF	TGTGCCAGCAGTCGAACTAGCGACGAGCAGTTCTTC
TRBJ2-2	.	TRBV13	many	CASSSSGELFF	TGTGCCAGCAGCAGTTCCGGGGAGCTGTTTTTT
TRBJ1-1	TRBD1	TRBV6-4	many	CASSLDRETEAFF	TGTGCCAGCAGTCTGGACAGGGAGACTGAAGCTTTCTTT
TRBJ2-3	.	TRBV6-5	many	CASSYSRYTDTQYF	TGTGCCAGCAGTTACTCCAGGTACACAGATACGCAGTATTTT
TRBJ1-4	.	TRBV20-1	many	CSVTRGKLFF	TGCAGTGTCACGAGGGGAAAACTGTTTTTT
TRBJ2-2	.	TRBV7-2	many	CASSFQASTGELFF	TGTGCCAGCAGCTTCCAGGCGTCTACCGGGGAGCTGTTTTTT
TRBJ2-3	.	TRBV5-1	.	CASSSTGQGSVDTQYF	TGCGCCAGCAGCTCTACAGGCCAGGGGTCGGTAGATACGCAGTATTTT
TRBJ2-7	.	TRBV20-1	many	CSAKVKTYEQYF	TGCAGTGCTAAAGTGAAGACCTACGAGCAGTACTTC
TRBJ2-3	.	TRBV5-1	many	CASSLDQSTDTQYF	TGCGCCAGCAGCTTGGATCAAAGCACAGATACGCAGTATTTT
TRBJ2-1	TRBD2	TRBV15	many	CATSRFSGTSGRSRYNEQFF	TGTGCCACCAGCAGGTTCTCCGGGACTAGCGGGAGATCGCGCTACAATGAGCAGTTCTTC
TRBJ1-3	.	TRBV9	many	CASSVNSGNTIYF	TGTGCCAGCAGCGTAAACTCTGGAAACACCATATATTTT
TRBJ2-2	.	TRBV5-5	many	CASSYRVQTGELFF	TGTGCCAGCAGCTATAGGGTCCAGACCGGGGAGCTGTTTTTT
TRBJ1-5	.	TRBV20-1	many	CSARIRYSNQPQHF	TGCAGTGCTAGAATCCGGTATAGCAATCAGCCCCAGCATTTT